What follows are 14 T cell receptor beta chains derived from one specimen sequenced in a study of a mutant IDH1 vaccine in newly diagnosed glioma. TCRdb keeps only in-frame clones here, not all; method: immunoSEQ multiplex PCR. The repertoire holds over 50,000 clones, with 75% to 90% as singletons. The antigens for these receptors are not known. Time point noted: week 23, last vaccination. Topical imiquimod was applied with each vaccine dose, which held 300 ug of mutant IDH1 20-mer peptide. The sample here was PBMCs, taken from a glioma patient whose treatment included an IDH1 peptide vaccine. The receptors originated from a man younger than 35 with glioma.

The chain recombines TRBV7-9 with TRBJ1-1; D remains ambiguous. Germline CDR1 reads SEHNR; CDR2 reads FQNEAQ (reference sequence). CDR3 length: 15 amino acids. Between the trimmed V and J ends, which lost 5 bases and 0 bases, there was a span of 13 bases. The CDR3: CASSVPGTMNTEAFF. The CDR3 bases are TGTGCCAGCAGCGTGCCAGGAACGATGAACACTGAAGCTTTCTTT.

This clone has just a few counts. The J gene is TRBJ1-5, the V gene TRBV7-2, with a possible D match to TRBD1 (6 bases). Trimming stripped 5 bases from V and 5 bases from J, with 10 bases between. This CDR3 spans 13 amino acids. Germline V lookup: CDR1 SGHTA, CDR2 FQGNSA. In DNA form, the CDR3 reads TGTGCCAGCAGCCCGAACAGGGATCAGCCCCAGCATTTT. As protein: CASSPNRDQPQHF.

J is TRBJ1-2 and V is TRBV9; TRBD1 agrees at 8 bases. Germline values: CDR1 SGDLS, CDR2 YYNGEE. The CDR3 loop spans 14 amino acids. Germline trimming cut 1 base from V and 8 bases from J; bases unmatched to any gene: 7. The CDR3: CASSVSTGGRGYTF. In DNA form, the CDR3 reads TGTGCCAGCAGCGTAAGCACAGGGGGGAGAGGCTACACCTTC.

The chain recombines TRBV27 with TRBJ2-1; maybe TRBD2 (6 bases). Germline loops: CDR1 MNHEY, CDR2 SMNVEV (reference sequence). The CDR3 extends over 15 amino acids. V was shortened by 6 bases and J by 7 bases, with 19 bases between the two germline ends. The CDR3: CASSPGLTYVNEQFF. The DNA for the CDR3 is TGTGCCAGCAGCCCGGGACTGACGTACGTTAATGAGCAGTTCTTC.

The table lists this clone with a count of one. The chain has TRBV5-6 and TRBJ2-7; 11 nucleotides align to TRBD1. Germline assignment: CDR1 SGHDT and CDR2 YYEEEE. This CDR3 region has 17 residues. V was pared by 2 bases and J by 2 bases, with 9 bases of the junction left unmatched. This chain's CDR3 is CASSFRTGGYQTYEQYF. The CDR3 DNA reads TGTGCCAGCAGCTTTCGGACAGGGGGCTACCAGACCTACGAGCAGTACTTC.

The rearrangement links TRBV13 to TRBJ1-2; perhaps TRBD1 as D (6 bases). The V and J ends lost 3 bases and 5 bases respectively, with 10 bases between them. The germline CDR1 and CDR2 sequences are PRHDT and FYEKMQ (reference sequence). The CDR3 contains 13 residues. The CDR3 protein is CASSFRGSYGYTF. The CDR3 DNA reads as TGTGCCAGCAGCTTCAGGGGTTCATATGGCTACACCTTC.

This chain links TRBV18 with TRBJ2-3, with unresolved D. The V end lost 2 bases, the J end lost 2 bases, and 14 bases lay between the germline ends. This CDR3 is built from 16 residues. The germline V gene encodes CDR1 KGHSH and CDR2 LQKENI. The CDR3 is CASSPSWAAYTDTQYF. The CDR3 DNA follows: TGTGCCAGCTCACCATCCTGGGCAGCTTACACAGATACGCAGTATTTT.

The rearrangement links TRBV2 to TRBJ2-3; 9 bases fit TRBD1. CDR1 and CDR2 (germline): SNHLY, FYNNEI. The CDR3 is 15 amino acids. J was trimmed by 3 bases and V by 6 bases; bases with no gene match: 7. The CDR3 here is CASSLDRGGTDTQYF. CDR3 in DNA: TGTGCCAGCAGCTTGGACAGGGGAGGGACAGATACGCAGTATTTT.

V gene TRBV5-5 combines with J gene TRBJ1-6; unclear D gene. In germline, CDR1 is SGHKS, CDR2 YYEKEE (reference sequence). This CDR3 has 16 amino acids. The ends were cut back, 0 bases at V and 0 bases at J, with 7 bases in the middle. The chain's CDR3 is CASSLAGSSYNSPLHF. The CDR3 DNA reads as TGTGCCAGCAGCTTGGCCGGGAGCTCCTATAATTCACCCCTCCACTTT.

The rearrangement joins TRBV7-9 to TRBJ1-2, with a possible D match to TRBD1 (5 bases). The CDR3 extends over 15 amino acids. The germline V gene has CDR1 SEHNR and CDR2 FQNEAQ (reference sequence). V dropped 1 base and J dropped 3 bases, with 12 bases sitting between them. The CDR3 DNA is TGTGCCAGCAGCTTAGTTCTCCAGGGATACTATGGCTACACCTTC. This sequence encodes CASSLVLQGYYGYTF.

The chain couples TRBV4-3 to TRBJ1-2; D call uncertain. V was pared by 0 bases and J by 4 bases, with 15 bases between. CDR1 is LGHNA, CDR2 YSLEER, per germline. The CDR3 length is 16 residues. The CDR3 DNA reads as TGCGCCAGCAGCCAAGATCGTGTCCGCGGGCGCTATGGCTACACCTTC. As protein: CASSQDRVRGRYGYTF.

The rearrangement links TRBV4-1 to TRBJ2-5; 10 nucleotides match TRBD2. Germline assignment: CDR1 MGHRA and CDR2 YSYEKL. Losses at the gene ends were 0 bases for V and 3 bases for J; bases not matched to a gene: 4. The CDR3 length is 16 residues. The CDR3 coding sequence is TGCGCCAGCAGCCAAGACTGGCTAGCGGGGGAAGAGACCCAGTACTTC. Translating it yields CASSQDWLAGEETQYF.

The V and J genes are TRBV9 and TRBJ1-4; D gene uncertain. The V and J ends lost 0 bases and 0 bases respectively, with 6 bases between them. This CDR3 region has 15 residues. The germline gives CDR1 SGDLS, CDR2 YYNGEE. The CDR3: CASSVGRATNEKLFF. As DNA, the CDR3 is TGTGCCAGCAGCGTAGGCCGTGCAACTAATGAAAAACTGTTTTTT. Combining the CDR3 with reference TRBV9 and TRBJ1-4 gives the whole variable domain DSGVTQTPKHLITATGQRVTLRCSPRSGDLSVYWYQQSLDQGLQFLIQYYNGEERAKGNILERFSAQQFPDLHSELNLSSLELGDSALYFCASSVGRATNEKLFFGSGTQLSVL.

The chain is built from TRBV9 and TRBJ2-7, with a possible D match to TRBD2 (6 bases). From germline, CDR1 is SGDLS and CDR2 YYNGEE. The CDR3 totals 13 residues. V gave up 4 bases and J gave up 4 bases, with 12 bases separating them. Here the CDR3 DNA reads TGTGCCAGCAGCATAGCGGACACATACGAGCAGTACTTC. It codes for CASSIADTYEQYF.